The rows below give T cell receptor beta chains drawn from one sample of a study of cytomegalovirus exposure and HLA in healthy donors. TCRdb keeps only in-frame clones here, not all; method: immunoSEQ multiplex PCR. This repertoire shows 50,000 to 55,000 clones, about four fifths found once; its top ten account for 2% to 2.5%. The sample comprised PBMCs. All receptors derive from a boy younger than 18 in good health and CMV-seropositive. Each CDR3 is given with its conserved first and last residue. A D gene is named only where the DNA matches it firmly. Clone sizes are given selectively: once, few, many, or a class where the clone is expanded.

TRBV18,TRBD2,TRBJ2-7,.,TGTGCCAGCTCACAGACTAGCGGGGGCTCCTACGAGCAGTACTTC,CASSQTSGGSYEQYF
TRBV6-1,TRBD1,TRBJ1-2,.,TGTGCCAGCAGCGACAGGGGCTATGGCTACACCTTC,CASSDRGYGYTF
TRBV4-2,.,TRBJ1-2,.,TGTGCCAGCAGCCAAGACGGGGGTGGCTACACCTTC,CASSQDGGGYTF
TRBV5-4,.,TRBJ1-1,.,TGTGCCAGCAGTTTACTGACGGGGAACACTGAAGCTTTCTTT,CASSLLTGNTEAFF
TRBV27,.,TRBJ2-2,.,TGTGCCAGCAGTCCTCCTAGGACAATTTCTAACACCGGGGAGCTGTTTTTT,CASSPPRTISNTGELFF
TRBV2,.,TRBJ2-2,.,TGTGCCAGCTTCGGTACCGGGGAGCTGTTTTTT,CASFGTGELFF
TRBV13,.,TRBJ1-2,.,TGTGCCAGCAGCGGCCAGGACAGCCGCTATGGCTACACCTTC,CASSGQDSRYGYTF
TRBV7-2,.,TRBJ1-3,.,TGTGCCAGCAGCTACGGACTGATCTCTGGAAACACCATATATTTT,CASSYGLISGNTIYF
TRBV5-4,.,TRBJ2-7,.,TGTGCCAGCAGCTTGAGCAGGGGCCCAAAGCACGAGCAGTACTTC,CASSLSRGPKHEQYF
TRBV2,TRBD2,TRBJ2-1,.,TGTGCCAGCGACGCGGGGGGCTGGAATGAGCAGTTCTTC,CASDAGGWNEQFF
TRBV28,.,TRBJ2-2,.,TGTGCCAGCAGTCGTACATCAGGGTCCACCGGGGAGCTGTTTTTT,CASSRTSGSTGELFF
TRBV28,.,TRBJ1-1,.,TGTGCCAGCAGTTTAGGTTCCGAACCACGGGATTTCTTT,CASSLGSEPRDFF
TRBV9,TRBD2,TRBJ2-3,.,TGTGCCAGCAGCGTAGCAGAGCGGGGGACCGGAACAGATACGCAGTATTTT,CASSVAERGTGTDTQYF
TRBV2,.,TRBJ2-5,.,TGTGCCACCCTGGACTTAGCTATAGGGACCCAGTACTTC,CATLDLAIGTQYF
TRBV14,.,TRBJ2-2,.,TGTGCCAGCAGCCAAGTCTACACCGGGGAGCTGTTTTTT,CASSQVYTGELFF
TRBV18,.,TRBJ1-5,.,TGTGCCAGCTCACCCCGTCCGGAGGGTCAGCCCCAGCATTTT,CASSPRPEGQPQHF
TRBV29-1,TRBD2,TRBJ2-3,.,TGCAGCGTTACGGGACTAGCGGGACCCACAGATACGCAGTATTTT,CSVTGLAGPTDTQYF
TRBV6-1,TRBD2,TRBJ2-5,once,TGTGCCAGCAGACTAGCGCCAGAGACCCAGTACTTC,CASRLAPETQYF
TRBV5-1,.,TRBJ1-1,.,TGCGCCAGCAGCTTATGGACTCCGAACACTGAAGCTTTCTTT,CASSLWTPNTEAFF
TRBV19,TRBD1,TRBJ1-2,.,TGTGCCAGTAGTCGACAGGGTTTCATCCCCATCCCCGCTGGCTATGGCTACACCTTC,CASSRQGFIPIPAGYGYTF
TRBV11-2,.,TRBJ1-4,.,TGTGCCAGCAGCCCCACTTACCTTGCAACTAATGAAAAACTGTTTTTT,CASSPTYLATNEKLFF
TRBV5-4,.,TRBJ1-1,.,TGTGCCAGCAGCCACCAGGGGACTGAAGCTTTCTTT,CASSHQGTEAFF
TRBV5-1,.,TRBJ2-5,.,TGCGCCAGCAGCTTGGAAACCGGGATTCAGGAAGAGACCCAGTACTTC,CASSLETGIQEETQYF
TRBV11-2,TRBD1,TRBJ1-2,few,TGTGCCAGCAATCCGGGGACAGGTGGCCTAGCTAACTATGGCTACACCTTC,CASNPGTGGLANYGYTF
TRBV7-8,.,TRBJ1-1,.,TGTGCCAGCAGCTTAGAATCAGGAAGATACACTGAAGCTTTCTTT,CASSLESGRYTEAFF
TRBV6-5,.,TRBJ2-7,once,TGTGCCAGCAGCTATAGTAGTCCATTCTCCTACGAGCAGTACTTC,CASSYSSPFSYEQYF
TRBV28,TRBD1,TRBJ1-2,.,TGTGCCAGCAGTTGGGAACAGGGGGCGAGTGGCTACACCTTC,CASSWEQGASGYTF
TRBV18,.,TRBJ2-1,.,TGTGCCAGCTCACCGACAAACTCTGAGCAGTTCTTC,CASSPTNSEQFF
TRBV29-1,.,TRBJ2-5,.,TGCAGCGTCGTCCAGCAGGGTGAGACCCAGTACTTC,CSVVQQGETQYF
TRBV27,.,TRBJ2-1,once,TGTGCCAGCAGTTTATCTATCAGCTACAATGAGCAGTTCTTC,CASSLSISYNEQFF
TRBV6-5,TRBD1,TRBJ1-1,once,TGTGCCAGCAGTGTAAGACAGGGAATCACTGAAGCTTTCTTT,CASSVRQGITEAFF
TRBV6-4,TRBD2,TRBJ2-3,.,TGTGCCAGCAGTGACTCCAGCGGGGGGGCAGATACGCAGTATTTT,CASSDSSGGADTQYF
TRBV6-6,TRBD1,TRBJ2-7,few,TGTGCCAGCACCCAGACAGGGATCGGCGAGCAGTACTTC,CASTQTGIGEQYF
TRBV6-6,TRBD1,TRBJ1-2,.,TGTGCCAGCAGTGTTCCGGGACAGGGGGCCTCAGGCTACACCTTC,CASSVPGQGASGYTF
TRBV10-3,.,TRBJ1-2,.,TGTGCCGCCAACTCCGGGGGGATGGGAGGCTACACCTTC,CAANSGGMGGYTF
TRBV6-6,.,TRBJ1-3,.,TGTGCCAGCAGCAAGACAGGCTCTGGAAACACCATATATTTT,CASSKTGSGNTIYF
TRBV7-6,.,TRBJ1-4,.,TGTGCCAGCAGCTCGACGGACTGGGGGGGTGAAAAACTGTTTTTT,CASSSTDWGGEKLFF
TRBV23-1,.,TRBJ2-7,once,TGCGCCACCAGAAATCGGTTAAGCTCCTACGAGCAGTACTTC,CATRNRLSSYEQYF
TRBV19,.,TRBJ1-2,.,TGTGCCAGTAGTATAGGAGGATCTAACTATGGCTACACCTTC,CASSIGGSNYGYTF
TRBV6-5,.,TRBJ2-7,.,TGTGCCAGCAGGGGGGTGACGGGGGTCCGAGAGCAGTACTTC,CASRGVTGVREQYF
TRBV27,.,TRBJ2-3,few,TGTGCCAGCAGTTCAGGCACAGATACGCAGTATTTT,CASSSGTDTQYF
TRBV7-3,TRBD2,TRBJ2-1,.,TGTGCCAGCAGCTCCGCGACTAGCGGGGTTGGGCAGTTCTTC,CASSSATSGVGQFF
TRBV7-9,.,TRBJ2-5,.,TGTGCCAGCTCCAACCAAGAGACCCAGTACTTC,CASSNQETQYF
TRBV18,.,TRBJ2-7,.,TGTGCCAGCTCACCATACGGGGACGAGCAGTACTTC,CASSPYGDEQYF
TRBV19,TRBD1,TRBJ2-1,.,TGTGCCAGTAGTATAGACCGAACAGGGGATGAGCAGTTCTTC,CASSIDRTGDEQFF
TRBV2,.,TRBJ1-5,few,TGTGCCAGCAGTGAATGGGAGATTAGCAATCAGCCCCAGCATTTT,CASSEWEISNQPQHF
TRBV13,.,TRBJ2-2,.,TGTGCCAGCAGCCCGCGGGGTGGCGGGGAGCTGTTTTTT,CASSPRGGGELFF
TRBV14,.,TRBJ1-2,once,TGTGCCAGCAGCCAAGTACGGGGTGCGCGATACGTTCACTATGGCTACACCTTC,CASSQVRGARYVHYGYTF
TRBV6-6,TRBD1,TRBJ1-1,.,TGTGCCAGCAGTCGTGACAGGGGTGGAAACACTGAAGCTTTCTTT,CASSRDRGGNTEAFF
TRBV5-6,TRBD2,TRBJ2-5,.,TGTGCCAGCAGCTTGGCGGGAGGCGAGACCCAGTACTTC,CASSLAGGETQYF
TRBV5-1,.,TRBJ2-1,.,TGCGCCAGTGTCCCCGCGGGGGCTAATGAGCAGTTCTTC,CASVPAGANEQFF
TRBV7-9,TRBD2,TRBJ2-7,.,TGTGCCAGCAGCCCCCCGCGCGGGGGGTACTACGAGCAGTACTTC,CASSPPRGGYYEQYF
TRBV27,.,TRBJ2-1,.,TGTGCCAGCAGTTTAAACCGGTTACCTTTGGAGCAGTTCTTC,CASSLNRLPLEQFF
TRBV29-1,.,TRBJ1-2,.,TGCAGCGTTGATACGTTTCTGGGCGCTGGAGGCTACACCTTC,CSVDTFLGAGGYTF
TRBV10-2,TRBD2,TRBJ2-5,.,TGCGCCAGCAGTGAGTCTGGACTAGCGGGGGGCCTCCAAGAGACCCAGTACTTC,CASSESGLAGGLQETQYF
TRBV13,TRBD1,TRBJ2-1,.,TGTGCCAGCAGCCCAGGGGGCGGGAATGAGCAGTTCTTC,CASSPGGGNEQFF
TRBV27,.,TRBJ2-3,.,TGTGCCACCTCAATCGGGCCAGGGGCCACAGATACGCAGTATTTT,CATSIGPGATDTQYF